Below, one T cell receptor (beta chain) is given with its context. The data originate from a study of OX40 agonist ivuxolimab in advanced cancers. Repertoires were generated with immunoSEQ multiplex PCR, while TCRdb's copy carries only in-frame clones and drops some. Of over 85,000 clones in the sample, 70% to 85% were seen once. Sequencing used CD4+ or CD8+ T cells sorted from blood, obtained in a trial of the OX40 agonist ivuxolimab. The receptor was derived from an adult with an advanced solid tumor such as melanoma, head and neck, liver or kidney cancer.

The CDR3: CAWSVRAGSSVFF. The CDR3 region has the DNA TGTGCCTGGAGTGTACGGGCGGGATCATCGGTGTTCTTC. The chain employs TRBV30 and TRBJ2-1, with D maybe TRBD2 (6 bases). The CDR3 length is 13 residues. Trimming cost V 0 bases and J 15 bases, with 18 bases left between them. Germline CDR1 and CDR2: GTSNPN and SVGIG (reference sequence).